Sequencing of this T cell receptor beta chain was carried out in a study of untreated major depressive disorder. The CDR3 has 17 amino acids. Here immunoSEQ multiplex PCR was the method, and the copy in TCRdb shows in-frame clones only, minus some. This table holds 20,000 to 25,000 clones, about 90% found once. The TCR sequence derives from a woman aged 40 to 50 in good health. V usage is TRBV21-1 and J usage is TRBJ2-5; TRBD2 reflects the table's D call only, with no check against the DNA. TRBV21-1 is shown as a pseudogene. Sequencing was performed on CD4+ T cells from PBMCs. The CDR3 region has the DNA TGTGCCAGCAGTCCTGAGACTAGCGGGAGGGCCGGTGAGACCCAGTACTTC. As protein: CASSPETSGRAGETQYF.